This entry is about one T cell receptor (beta chain). V was clipped by 4 bases and J by 4 bases; unmatched bases: 9. This CDR3 is 16 amino acids long. Germline CDR1 is MNHEY and CDR2 is SVGAGI. This specimen belongs to a study of blood T cell repertoires in COVID-19. Overall study context: Both acute and convalescent COVID-19 samples were obtained from the United States, Italy and Spain.

Per the original methods: Scientists estimated how many nucleated cells there were by amplifying reference gene primers. This table comes from immunoSEQ multiplex PCR, and its TCRdb copy is limited to in-frame clones, with some not included. The V and J calls and clone size were taken over from that table, and D and trimming were inferred from the DNA. The sample contains over 85,000 clones, about 90% of which appear only once. The chain employs TRBV6-5 and TRBJ1-3; 8 positions agree with TRBD1. Input material: peripheral blood. This receptor was taken from a human donor in a cohort sampled during active COVID-19. CDR3 residues: CASSSSQGASGNTIYF. The CDR3, as DNA: TGTGCCAGCAGTTCATCGCAGGGGGCGTCCGGAAACACCATATATTTT.